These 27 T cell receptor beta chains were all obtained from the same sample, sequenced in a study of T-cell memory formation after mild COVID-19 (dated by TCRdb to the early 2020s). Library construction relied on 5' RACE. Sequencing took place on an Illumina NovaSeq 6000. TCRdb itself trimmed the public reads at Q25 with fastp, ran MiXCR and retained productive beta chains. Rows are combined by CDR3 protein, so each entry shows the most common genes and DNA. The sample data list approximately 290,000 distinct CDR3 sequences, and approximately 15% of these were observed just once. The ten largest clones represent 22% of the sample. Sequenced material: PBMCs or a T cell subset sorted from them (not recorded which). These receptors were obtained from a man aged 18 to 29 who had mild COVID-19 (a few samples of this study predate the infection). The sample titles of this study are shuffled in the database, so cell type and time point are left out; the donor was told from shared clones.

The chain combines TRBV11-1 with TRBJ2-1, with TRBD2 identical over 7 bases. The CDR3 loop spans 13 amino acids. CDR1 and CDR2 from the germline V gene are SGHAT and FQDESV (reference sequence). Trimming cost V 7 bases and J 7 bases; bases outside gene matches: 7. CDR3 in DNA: TGTGCCAGCACCAAATGGGGGGGAAATGAGCAGTTCTTC. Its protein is CASTKWGGNEQFF.

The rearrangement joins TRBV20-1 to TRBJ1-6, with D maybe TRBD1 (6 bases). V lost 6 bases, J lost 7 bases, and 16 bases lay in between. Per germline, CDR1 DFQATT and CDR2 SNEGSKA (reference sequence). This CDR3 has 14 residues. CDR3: CSAYDRWRNSPLHF. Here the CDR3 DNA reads TGCAGTGCCTACGACAGGTGGAGGAATTCACCCCTCCACTTT.

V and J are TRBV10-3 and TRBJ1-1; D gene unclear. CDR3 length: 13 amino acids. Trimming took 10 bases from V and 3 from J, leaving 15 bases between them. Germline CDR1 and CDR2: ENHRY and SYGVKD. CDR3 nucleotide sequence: TGTGCCACCCTTGTCGCGCCTGACACTGAAGCTTTCTTT. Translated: CATLVAPDTEAFF.

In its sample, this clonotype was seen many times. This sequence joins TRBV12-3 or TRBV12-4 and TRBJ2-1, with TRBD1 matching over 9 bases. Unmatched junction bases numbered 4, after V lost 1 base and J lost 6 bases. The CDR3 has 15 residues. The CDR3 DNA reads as TGTGCCAGCAGTTTAGACAGGGGGCCAGTCAATGAGCAGTTCTTC. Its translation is CASSLDRGPVNEQFF.

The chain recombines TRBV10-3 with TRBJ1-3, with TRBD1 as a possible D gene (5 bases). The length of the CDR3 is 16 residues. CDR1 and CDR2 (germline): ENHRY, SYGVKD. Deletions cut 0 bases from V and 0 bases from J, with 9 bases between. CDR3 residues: CAISESGGSSGNTIYF. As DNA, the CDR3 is TGTGCCATCAGTGAGTCGGGGGGAAGCTCTGGAAACACCATATATTTT.

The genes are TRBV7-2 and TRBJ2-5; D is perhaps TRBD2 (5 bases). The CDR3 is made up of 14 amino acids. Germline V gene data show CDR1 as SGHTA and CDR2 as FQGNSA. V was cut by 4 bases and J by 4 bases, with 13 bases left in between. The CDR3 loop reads CASSSPSEGETQYF. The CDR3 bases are TGTGCCAGCAGCTCTCCCTCCGAGGGAGAGACCCAGTACTTC.

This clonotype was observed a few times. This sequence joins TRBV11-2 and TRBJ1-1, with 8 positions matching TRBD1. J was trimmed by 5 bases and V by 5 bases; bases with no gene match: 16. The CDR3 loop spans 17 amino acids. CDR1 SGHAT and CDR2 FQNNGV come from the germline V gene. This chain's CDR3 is CASSTFGDRSGGTEAFF. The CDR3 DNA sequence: TGTGCCAGCAGCACGTTTGGGGACAGGTCCGGTGGAACTGAAGCTTTCTTT.

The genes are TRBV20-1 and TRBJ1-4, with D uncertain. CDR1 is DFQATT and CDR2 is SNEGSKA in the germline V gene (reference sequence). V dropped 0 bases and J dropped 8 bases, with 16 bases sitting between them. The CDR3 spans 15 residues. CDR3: CSARDPEATREKLFF. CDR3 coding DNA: TGCAGTGCTAGAGATCCGGAGGCCACAAGGGAAAAACTGTTTTTT.

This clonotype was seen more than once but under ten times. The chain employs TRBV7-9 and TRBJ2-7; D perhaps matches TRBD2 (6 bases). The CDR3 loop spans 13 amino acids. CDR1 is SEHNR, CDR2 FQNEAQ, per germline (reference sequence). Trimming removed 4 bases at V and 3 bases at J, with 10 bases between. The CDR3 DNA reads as TGTGCCAGCAGCTCCCCGGGACTCTACGAGCAGTACTTC. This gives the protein CASSSPGLYEQYF.

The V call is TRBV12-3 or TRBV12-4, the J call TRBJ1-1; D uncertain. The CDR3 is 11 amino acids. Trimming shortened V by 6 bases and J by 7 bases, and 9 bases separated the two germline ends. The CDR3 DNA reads TGTGCCAGCAGCCGGACTGTTGAAGCTTTCTTT. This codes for CASSRTVEAFF.

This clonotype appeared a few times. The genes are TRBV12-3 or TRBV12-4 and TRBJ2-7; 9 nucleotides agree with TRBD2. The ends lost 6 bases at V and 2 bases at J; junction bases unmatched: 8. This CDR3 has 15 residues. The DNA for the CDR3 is TGTGCCAGCAGCCACAGCGGGGGGAGAACCTACGAGCAGTACGTC. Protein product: CASSHSGGRTYEQYV.

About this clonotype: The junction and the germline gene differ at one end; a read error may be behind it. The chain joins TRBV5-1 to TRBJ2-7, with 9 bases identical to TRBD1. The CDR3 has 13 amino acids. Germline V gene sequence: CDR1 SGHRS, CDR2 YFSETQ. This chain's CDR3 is CASTLDRGYEQYF. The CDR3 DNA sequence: TGCGCCAGCACCTTGGACAGGGGCTACGAGCAGTACTTC.

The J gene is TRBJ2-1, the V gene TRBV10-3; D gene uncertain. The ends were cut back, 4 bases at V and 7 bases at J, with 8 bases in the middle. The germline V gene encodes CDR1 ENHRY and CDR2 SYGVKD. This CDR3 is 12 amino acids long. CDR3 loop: CAISAGANEQFF. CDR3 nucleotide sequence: TGTGCCATCAGTGCTGGAGCGAATGAGCAGTTCTTC.

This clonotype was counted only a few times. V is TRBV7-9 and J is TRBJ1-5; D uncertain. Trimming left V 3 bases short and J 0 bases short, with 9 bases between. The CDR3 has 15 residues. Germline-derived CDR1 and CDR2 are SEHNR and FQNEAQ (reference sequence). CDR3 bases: TGTGCCAGCAGCTTCTCAGATCCTAGCAATCAGCCCCAGCATTTT. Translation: CASSFSDPSNQPQHF.

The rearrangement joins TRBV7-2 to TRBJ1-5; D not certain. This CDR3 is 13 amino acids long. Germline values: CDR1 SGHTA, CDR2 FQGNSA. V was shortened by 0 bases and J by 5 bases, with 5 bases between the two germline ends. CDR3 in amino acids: CASSLAPDQPQHF. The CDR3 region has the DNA TGTGCCAGCAGCTTAGCGCCGGATCAGCCCCAGCATTTT.

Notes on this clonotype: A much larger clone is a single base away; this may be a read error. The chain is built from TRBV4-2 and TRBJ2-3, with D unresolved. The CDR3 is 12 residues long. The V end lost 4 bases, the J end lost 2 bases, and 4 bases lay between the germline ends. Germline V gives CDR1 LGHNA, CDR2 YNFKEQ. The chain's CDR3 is CASSRTTDTQYF. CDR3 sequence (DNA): TGTGCCAGCAGCCGGACCACAGATACGCAGTATTTT.

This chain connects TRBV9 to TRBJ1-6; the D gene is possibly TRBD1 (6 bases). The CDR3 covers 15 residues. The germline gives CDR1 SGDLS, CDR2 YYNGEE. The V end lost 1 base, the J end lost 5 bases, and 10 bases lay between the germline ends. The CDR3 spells CASSVQGQNNSPLHF. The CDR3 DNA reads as TGTGCCAGCAGCGTACAGGGGCAGAATAATTCACCCCTCCACTTT.

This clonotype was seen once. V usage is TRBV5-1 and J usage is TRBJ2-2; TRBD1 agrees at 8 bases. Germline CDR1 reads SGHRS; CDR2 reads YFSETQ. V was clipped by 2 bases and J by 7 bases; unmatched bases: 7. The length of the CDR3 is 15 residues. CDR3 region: CASSFHRGSGGELFF. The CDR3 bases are TGCGCCAGCAGCTTTCACAGGGGGTCCGGCGGGGAGCTGTTTTTT.

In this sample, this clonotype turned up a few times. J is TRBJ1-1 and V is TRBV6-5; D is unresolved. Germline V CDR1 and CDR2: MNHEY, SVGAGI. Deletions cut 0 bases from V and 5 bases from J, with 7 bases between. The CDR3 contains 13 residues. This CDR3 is CASSYSEWTEAFF. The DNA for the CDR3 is TGTGCCAGCAGTTACTCGGAGTGGACTGAAGCTTTCTTT.

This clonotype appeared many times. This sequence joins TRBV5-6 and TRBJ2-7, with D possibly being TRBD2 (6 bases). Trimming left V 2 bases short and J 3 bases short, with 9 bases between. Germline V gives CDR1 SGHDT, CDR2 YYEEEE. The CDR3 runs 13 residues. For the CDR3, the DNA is TGTGCCAGCAGCTTTTATAGCGGCTACGAGCAGTACGTC. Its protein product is CASSFYSGYEQYV.

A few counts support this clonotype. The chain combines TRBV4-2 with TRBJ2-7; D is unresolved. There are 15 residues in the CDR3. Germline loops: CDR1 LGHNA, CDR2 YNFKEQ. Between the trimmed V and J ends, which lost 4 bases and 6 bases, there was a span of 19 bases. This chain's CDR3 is CASSPSRGRRGEQYF. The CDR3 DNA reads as TGTGCCAGCAGCCCCTCCCGCGGACGACGCGGCGAGCAGTACTTC.

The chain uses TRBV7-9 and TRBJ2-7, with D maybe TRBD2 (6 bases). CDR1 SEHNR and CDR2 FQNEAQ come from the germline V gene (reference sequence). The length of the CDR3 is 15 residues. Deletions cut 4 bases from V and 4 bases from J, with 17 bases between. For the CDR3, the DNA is TGTGCCAGCAGCTCGGGGACTTCCTCTAGATACGAGCAGTACGTC. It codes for CASSSGTSSRYEQYV.

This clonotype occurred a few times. The CDR3 DNA reads as TGTGCCAGCAGTTCCGGGACATCGAAAGGGTTTTTT. Its protein product is CASSSGTSKGFF. V and J are TRBV6-2 or TRBV6-3 and TRBJ1-4, with D possibly matching TRBD1 (6 bases). In germline, CDR1 is MNHEY, CDR2 SVGEGT. The CDR3 spans 12 residues. Trimming shortened V by 4 bases and J by 16 bases, and 16 bases separated the two germline ends.

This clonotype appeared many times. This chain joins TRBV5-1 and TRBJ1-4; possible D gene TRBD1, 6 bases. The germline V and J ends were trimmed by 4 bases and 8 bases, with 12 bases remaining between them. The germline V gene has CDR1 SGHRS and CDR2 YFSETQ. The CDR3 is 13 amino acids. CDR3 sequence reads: CASSMETGEKLFF. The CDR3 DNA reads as TGCGCCAGCAGCATGGAGACAGGCGAAAAACTGTTTTTT.

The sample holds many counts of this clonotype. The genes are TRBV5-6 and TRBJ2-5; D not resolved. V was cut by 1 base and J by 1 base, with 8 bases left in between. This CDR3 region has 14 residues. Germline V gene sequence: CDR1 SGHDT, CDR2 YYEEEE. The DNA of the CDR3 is TGTGCCAGCAGCTTGCCGCCGCTCCAAGAGACCCAGTACTTC. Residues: CASSLPPLQETQYF.

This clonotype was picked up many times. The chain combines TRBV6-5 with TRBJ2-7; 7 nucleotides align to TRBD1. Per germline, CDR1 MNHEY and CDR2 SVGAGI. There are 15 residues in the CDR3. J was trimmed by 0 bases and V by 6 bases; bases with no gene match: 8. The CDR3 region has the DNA TGTGCCAGCAGGGGCCCGGGACAGAGCTCCTACGAGCAGTACGTC. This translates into CASRGPGQSSYEQYV.

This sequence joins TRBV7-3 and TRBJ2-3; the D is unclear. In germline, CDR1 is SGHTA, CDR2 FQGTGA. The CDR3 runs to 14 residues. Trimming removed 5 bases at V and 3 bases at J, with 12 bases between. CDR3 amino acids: CASSLGPETDTQYF. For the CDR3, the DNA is TGTGCCAGCAGCCTTGGACCCGAGACAGATACGCAGTATTTT.